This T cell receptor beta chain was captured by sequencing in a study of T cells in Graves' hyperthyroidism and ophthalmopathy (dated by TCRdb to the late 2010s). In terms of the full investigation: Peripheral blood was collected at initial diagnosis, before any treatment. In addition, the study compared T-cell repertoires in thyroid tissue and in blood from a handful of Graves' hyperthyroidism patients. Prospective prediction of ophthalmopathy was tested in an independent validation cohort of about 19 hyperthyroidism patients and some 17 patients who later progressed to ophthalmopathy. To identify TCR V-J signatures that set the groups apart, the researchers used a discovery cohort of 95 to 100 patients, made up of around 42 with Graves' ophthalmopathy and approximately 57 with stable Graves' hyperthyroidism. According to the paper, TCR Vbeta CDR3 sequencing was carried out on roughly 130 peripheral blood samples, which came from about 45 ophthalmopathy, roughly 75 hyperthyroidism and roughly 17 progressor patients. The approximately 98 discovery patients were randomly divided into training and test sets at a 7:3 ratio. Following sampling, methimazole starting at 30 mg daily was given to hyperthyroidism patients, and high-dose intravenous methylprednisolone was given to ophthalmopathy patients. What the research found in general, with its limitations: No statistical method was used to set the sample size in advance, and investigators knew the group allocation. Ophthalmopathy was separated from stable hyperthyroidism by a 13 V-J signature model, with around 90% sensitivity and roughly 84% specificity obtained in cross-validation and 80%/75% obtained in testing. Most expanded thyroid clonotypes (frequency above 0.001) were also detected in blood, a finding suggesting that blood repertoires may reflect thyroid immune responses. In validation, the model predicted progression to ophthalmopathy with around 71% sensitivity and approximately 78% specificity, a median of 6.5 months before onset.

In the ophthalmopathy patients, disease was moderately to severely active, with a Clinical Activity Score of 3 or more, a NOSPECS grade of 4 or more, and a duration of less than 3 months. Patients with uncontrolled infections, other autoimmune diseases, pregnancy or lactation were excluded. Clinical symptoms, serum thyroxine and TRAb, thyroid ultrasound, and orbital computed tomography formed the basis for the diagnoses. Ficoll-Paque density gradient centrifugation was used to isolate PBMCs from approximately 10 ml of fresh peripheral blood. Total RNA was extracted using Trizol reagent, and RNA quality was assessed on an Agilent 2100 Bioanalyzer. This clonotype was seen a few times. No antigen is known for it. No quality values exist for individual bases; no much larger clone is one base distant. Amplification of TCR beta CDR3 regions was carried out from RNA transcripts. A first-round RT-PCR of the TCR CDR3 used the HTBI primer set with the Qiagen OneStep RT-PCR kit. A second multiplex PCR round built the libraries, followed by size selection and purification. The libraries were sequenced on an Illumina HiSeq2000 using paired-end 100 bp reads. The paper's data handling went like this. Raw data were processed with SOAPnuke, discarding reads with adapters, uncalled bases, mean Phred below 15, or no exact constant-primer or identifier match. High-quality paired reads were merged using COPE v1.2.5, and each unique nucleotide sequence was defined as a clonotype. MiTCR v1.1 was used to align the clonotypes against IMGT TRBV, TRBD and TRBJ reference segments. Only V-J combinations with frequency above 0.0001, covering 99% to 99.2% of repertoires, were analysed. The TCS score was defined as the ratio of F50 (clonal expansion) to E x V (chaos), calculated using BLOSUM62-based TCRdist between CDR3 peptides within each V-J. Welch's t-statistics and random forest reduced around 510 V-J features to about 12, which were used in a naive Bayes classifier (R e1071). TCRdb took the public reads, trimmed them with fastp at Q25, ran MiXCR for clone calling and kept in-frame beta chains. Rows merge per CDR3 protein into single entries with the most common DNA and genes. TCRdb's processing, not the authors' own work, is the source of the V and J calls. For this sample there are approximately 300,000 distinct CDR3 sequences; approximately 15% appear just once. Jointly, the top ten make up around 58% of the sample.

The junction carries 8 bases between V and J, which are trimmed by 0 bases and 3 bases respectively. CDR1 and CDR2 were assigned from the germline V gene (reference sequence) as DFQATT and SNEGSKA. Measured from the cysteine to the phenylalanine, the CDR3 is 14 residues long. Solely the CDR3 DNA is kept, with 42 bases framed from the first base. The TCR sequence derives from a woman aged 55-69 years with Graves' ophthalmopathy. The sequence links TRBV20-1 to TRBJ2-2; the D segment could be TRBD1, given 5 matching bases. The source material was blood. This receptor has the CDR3 CSARDRVYTGELFF. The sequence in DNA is TGCAGTGCTAGAGACAGGGTATACACCGGGGAGCTGTTTTTT.